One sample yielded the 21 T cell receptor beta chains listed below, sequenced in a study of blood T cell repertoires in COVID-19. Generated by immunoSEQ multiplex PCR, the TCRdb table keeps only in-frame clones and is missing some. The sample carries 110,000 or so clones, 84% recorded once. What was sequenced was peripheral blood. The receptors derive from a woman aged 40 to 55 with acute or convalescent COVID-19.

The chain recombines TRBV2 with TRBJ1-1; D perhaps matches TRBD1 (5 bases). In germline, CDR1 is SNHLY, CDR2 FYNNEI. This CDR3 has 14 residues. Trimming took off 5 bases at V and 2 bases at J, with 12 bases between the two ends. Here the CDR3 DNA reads TGTGCCAGCAGTCCCTCGGGGGGTAACACTGAAGCTTTCTTT. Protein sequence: CASSPSGGNTEAFF. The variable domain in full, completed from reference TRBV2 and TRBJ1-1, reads EPEVTQTPSHQVTQMGQEVILRCVPISNHLYFYWYRQILGQKVEFLVSFYNNEISEKSEIFDDQFSVERPDGSNFTLKIRSTKLEDSAMYFCASSPSGGNTEAFFGQGTRLTVV.

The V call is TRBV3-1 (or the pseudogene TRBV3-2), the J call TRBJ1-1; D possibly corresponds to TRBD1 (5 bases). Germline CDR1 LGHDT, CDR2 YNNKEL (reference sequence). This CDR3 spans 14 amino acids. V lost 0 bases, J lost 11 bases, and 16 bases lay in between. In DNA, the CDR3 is TGTGCCAGCAGCCAAGATCAGGGTAAATTTGATGCTTTCTTT. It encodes CASSQDQGKFDAFF.

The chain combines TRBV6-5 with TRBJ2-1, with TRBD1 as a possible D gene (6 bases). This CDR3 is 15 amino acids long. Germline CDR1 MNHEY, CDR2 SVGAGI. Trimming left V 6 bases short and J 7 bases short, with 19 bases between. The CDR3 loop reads CASSRNRAERNEQFF. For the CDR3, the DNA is TGTGCCAGCAGCCGTAACAGGGCTGAAAGGAATGAGCAGTTCTTC.

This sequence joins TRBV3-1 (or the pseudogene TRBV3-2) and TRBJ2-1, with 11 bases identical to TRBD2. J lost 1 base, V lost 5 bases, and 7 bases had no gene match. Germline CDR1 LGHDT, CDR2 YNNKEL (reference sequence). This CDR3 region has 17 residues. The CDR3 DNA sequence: TGTGCCAGCAGCGGACATAGCGGGGGGGCGTCCTACAATGAGCAGTTCTTC. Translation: CASSGHSGGASYNEQFF.

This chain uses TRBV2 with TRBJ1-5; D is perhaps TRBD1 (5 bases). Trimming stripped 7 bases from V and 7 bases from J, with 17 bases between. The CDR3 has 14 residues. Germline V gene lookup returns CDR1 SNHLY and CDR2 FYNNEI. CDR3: CASTPGREDQPQHF. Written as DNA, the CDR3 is TGTGCCAGCACCCCCGGCAGGGAGGACCAGCCCCAGCATTTT.

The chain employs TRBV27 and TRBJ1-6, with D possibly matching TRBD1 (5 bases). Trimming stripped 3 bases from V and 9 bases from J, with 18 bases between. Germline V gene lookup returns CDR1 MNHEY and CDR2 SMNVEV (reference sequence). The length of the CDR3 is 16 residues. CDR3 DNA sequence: TGTGCCAGCAGTTTTACAGGCGGATCCCGGAGTTCACCCCTCCACTTT. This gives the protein CASSFTGGSRSSPLHF.

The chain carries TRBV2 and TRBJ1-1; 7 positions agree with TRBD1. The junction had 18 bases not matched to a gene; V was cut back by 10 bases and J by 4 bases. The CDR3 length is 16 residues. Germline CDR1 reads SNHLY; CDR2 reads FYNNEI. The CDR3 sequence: CATRAGGPNGGTEAFF. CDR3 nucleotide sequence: TGTGCCACTCGGGCAGGGGGTCCGAATGGGGGCACTGAAGCTTTCTTT.

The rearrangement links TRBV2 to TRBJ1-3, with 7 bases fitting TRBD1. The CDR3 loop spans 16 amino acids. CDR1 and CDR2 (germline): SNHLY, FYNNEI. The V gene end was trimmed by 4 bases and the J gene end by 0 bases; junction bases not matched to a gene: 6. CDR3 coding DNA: TGTGCCAGCAGTGGAGGAGGGGGCATCTCTGGAAACACCATATATTTT. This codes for CASSGGGGISGNTIYF.

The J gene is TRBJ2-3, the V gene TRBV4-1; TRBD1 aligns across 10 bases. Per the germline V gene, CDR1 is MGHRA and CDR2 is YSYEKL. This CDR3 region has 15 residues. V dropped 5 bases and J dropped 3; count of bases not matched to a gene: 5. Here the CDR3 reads CASSFRDRGTDTQYF. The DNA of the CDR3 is TGCGCCAGCAGCTTCCGGGACAGGGGAACAGATACGCAGTATTTT.

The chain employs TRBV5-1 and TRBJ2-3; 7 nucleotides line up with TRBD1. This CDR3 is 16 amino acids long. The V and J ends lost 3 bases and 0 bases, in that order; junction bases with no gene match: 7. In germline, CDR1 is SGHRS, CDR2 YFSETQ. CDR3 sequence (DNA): TGCGCCAGCAGCTATACGGGACAGTCTAGCACAGATACGCAGTATTTT. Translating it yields CASSYTGQSSTDTQYF.

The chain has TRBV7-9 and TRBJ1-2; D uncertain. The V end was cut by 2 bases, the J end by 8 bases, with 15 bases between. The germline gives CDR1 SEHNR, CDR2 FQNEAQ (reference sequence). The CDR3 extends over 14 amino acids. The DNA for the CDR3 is TGTGCCAGCAGCTTATTTCCGGGAGATTGGGGCTACACCTTC. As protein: CASSLFPGDWGYTF.

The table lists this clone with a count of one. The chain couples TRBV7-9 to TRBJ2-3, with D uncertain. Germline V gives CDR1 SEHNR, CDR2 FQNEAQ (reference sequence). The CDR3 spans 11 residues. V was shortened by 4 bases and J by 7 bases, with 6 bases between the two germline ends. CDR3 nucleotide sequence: TGTGCCAGCAGCTCCCAAAATACGCAGTATTTT. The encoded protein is CASSSQNTQYF.

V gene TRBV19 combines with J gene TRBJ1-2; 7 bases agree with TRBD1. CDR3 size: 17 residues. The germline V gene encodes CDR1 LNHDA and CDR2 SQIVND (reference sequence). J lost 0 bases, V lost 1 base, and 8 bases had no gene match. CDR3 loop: CASSIGFRDRPNYGYTF. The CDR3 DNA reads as TGTGCCAGTAGTATAGGGTTCCGGGACAGACCTAACTATGGCTACACCTTC.

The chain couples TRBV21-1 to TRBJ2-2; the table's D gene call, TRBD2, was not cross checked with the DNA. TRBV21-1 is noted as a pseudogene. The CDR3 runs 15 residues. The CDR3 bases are TGTGCCAGCAGCAATCGCGGGGTGATCCCCGGGGAGCTGTTTTTT. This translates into CASSNRGVIPGELFF.

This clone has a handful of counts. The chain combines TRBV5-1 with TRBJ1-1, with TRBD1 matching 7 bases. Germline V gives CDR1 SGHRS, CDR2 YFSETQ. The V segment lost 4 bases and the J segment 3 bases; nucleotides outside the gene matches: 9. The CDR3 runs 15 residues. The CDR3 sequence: CASSLRQGMDTEAFF. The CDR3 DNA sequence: TGCGCCAGCAGCCTAAGACAGGGCATGGACACTGAAGCTTTCTTT.

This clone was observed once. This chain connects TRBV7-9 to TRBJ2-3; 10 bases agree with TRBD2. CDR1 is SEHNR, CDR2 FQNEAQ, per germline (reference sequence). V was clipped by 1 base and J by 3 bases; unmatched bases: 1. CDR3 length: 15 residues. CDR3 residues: CASSLGSGGTDTQYF. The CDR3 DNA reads TGTGCCAGCAGCTTAGGTAGCGGGGGGACAGATACGCAGTATTTT.

CDR3 DNA sequence: TGTGCCAGCAGCCTCCTTACGGGGGGATACAATGAGCAGTTCTTC. Translation: CASSLLTGGYNEQFF. The genes are TRBV11-2 and TRBJ2-1; 7 positions match TRBD2. In germline, CDR1 is SGHAT, CDR2 FQNNGV. V lost 5 bases, J lost 4 bases, and 8 bases stayed unmatched. There are 15 residues in the CDR3.

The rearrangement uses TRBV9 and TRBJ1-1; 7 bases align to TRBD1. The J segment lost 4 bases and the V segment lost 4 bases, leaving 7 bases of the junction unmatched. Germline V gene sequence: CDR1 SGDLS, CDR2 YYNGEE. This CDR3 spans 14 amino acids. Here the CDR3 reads CASSTGQSPTEAFF. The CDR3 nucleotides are TGTGCCAGCAGCACGGGACAGTCCCCCACTGAAGCTTTCTTT.

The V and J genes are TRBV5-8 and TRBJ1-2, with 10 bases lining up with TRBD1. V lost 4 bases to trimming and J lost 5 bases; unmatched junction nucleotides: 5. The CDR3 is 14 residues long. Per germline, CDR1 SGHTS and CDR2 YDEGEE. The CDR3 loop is CASSRTGGGYGYTF. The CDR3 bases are TGTGCCAGCAGCAGGACAGGGGGTGGTTATGGCTACACCTTC.

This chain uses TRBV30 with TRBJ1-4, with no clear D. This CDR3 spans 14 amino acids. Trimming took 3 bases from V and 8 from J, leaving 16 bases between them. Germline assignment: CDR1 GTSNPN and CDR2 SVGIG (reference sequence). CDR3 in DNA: TGTGCCTGGAGGGCCAGGCCCTCGAAGGAAAAACTGTTTTTT. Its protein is CAWRARPSKEKLFF.

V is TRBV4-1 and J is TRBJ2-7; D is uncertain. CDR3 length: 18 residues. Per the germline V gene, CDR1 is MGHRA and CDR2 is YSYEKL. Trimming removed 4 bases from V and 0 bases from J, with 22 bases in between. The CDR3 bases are TGCGCCAGCAGCCCCCGGGTAGTAGAGGTTGCCTACTCCTACGAGCAGTACTTC. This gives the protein CASSPRVVEVAYSYEQYF.